Following are 27 T cell receptor beta chains from one sample sequenced in a study of response to subunit inactivated influenza vaccine. TCRdb reanalysed the RT-PCR reads using MiXCR and keeps one entry per CDR3 protein. The sample includes about half a million distinct CDR3 sequences, 9.5% to 12% of them seen just once. The specimen was PBMCs from blood, collected about 40 days after vaccination. These TCRs come from a man aged 45-60 years who received an inactivated influenza vaccine.

The chain links TRBV10-3 to TRBJ2-7; D ambiguous. This CDR3 has 14 residues. CDR1 and CDR2 from the germline V gene are ENHRY and SYGVKD. Trimming cost V 1 base and J 3 bases, with 10 bases left between them. CDR3 sequence reads: CAISELYTDYEQYF. The CDR3 DNA follows: TGTGCCATCAGTGAGTTATACACGGACTACGAGCAGTACTTC.

The chain recombines TRBV28 with TRBJ2-2; D is perhaps TRBD1 or TRBD2 (5 bases each). CDR3 size: 11 residues. V was shortened by 11 bases and J by 4 bases, with 8 bases between the two germline ends. Germline V gives CDR1 MDHEN, CDR2 SYDVKM. The CDR3 DNA sequence: TGTGCCGGGGGTCCCACCGGGGAGCTGTTTTTT. Its protein product is CAGGPTGELFF. Using reference TRBV28 and TRBJ2-2 for the parts outside the CDR3, the full variable domain is DVKVTQSSRYLVKRTGEKVFLECVQDMDHENMFWYRQDPGLGLRLIYFSYDVKMKEKGDIPEGYSVSREKKERFSLILESASTNQTSMYLCAGGPTGELFFGEGSRLTVL.

The DNA for the CDR3 is TGTGCCAGCAGCGATTACGGAAGAGCGGTGAACACCGGGGAGCTGTTTTTT. Amino acid sequence: CASSDYGRAVNTGELFF. The rearrangement joins TRBV7-3 to TRBJ2-2; possibly TRBD2 for D (5 bases). The CDR3 loop spans 17 amino acids. Germline assignment: CDR1 SGHTA and CDR2 FQGTGA. V dropped 5 bases and J dropped 1 base, with 17 bases sitting between them.

At least ten counts were recorded for this clonotype. The rearrangement uses TRBV12-3 or TRBV12-4 and TRBJ1-3; D is undetermined. Between the trimmed V and J ends, which lost 4 bases and 9 bases, there was a span of 10 bases. The CDR3 sequence is 12 residues long. The chain's CDR3 is CASSSPVGTIYF. The CDR3 region has the DNA TGTGCCAGCAGTTCCCCGGTGGGCACCATATATTTT.

This rearrangement joins TRBV7-2 to TRBJ2-1, with 12 bases lining up with TRBD2. CDR3 length equals 16 residues. V shed 3 bases and J 7 bases; nucleotides not matched to a gene: 7. CDR1 is SGHTA and CDR2 is FQGNSA in the germline V gene. The CDR3 DNA reads TGTGCCAGCAGCTTTTCTAGCGGGGGGGGGTTTAATGAGCAGTTCTTC. Its protein product is CASSFSSGGGFNEQFF.

The chain couples TRBV6-2 or TRBV6-3 to TRBJ2-1; D not resolved. The length of the CDR3 is 12 residues. V was clipped by 2 bases and J by 4 bases, with 3 bases between them. Germline V gene sequence: CDR1 MNHEY, CDR2 SVGEGT. The CDR3 DNA reads as TGTGCCAGCAGTTACGGGTACAATGAGCAGTTCTTC. Its protein product is CASSYGYNEQFF.

Only a few counts were recorded for this clonotype. The chain joins TRBV12-3 or TRBV12-4 to TRBJ2-2; D unclear. The CDR3 is made up of 17 amino acids. Trimming stripped 2 bases from V and 2 bases from J, with 15 bases between. This CDR3 reads CASSLTPVRTNTGELFF. The DNA of the CDR3 is TGTGCCAGCAGTTTAACCCCGGTGCGGACCAACACCGGGGAGCTGTTTTTT.

This clonotype has just a few counts. This sequence joins TRBV20-1 and TRBJ2-5; 10 nucleotides line up with TRBD2. J lost 3 bases, V lost 6 bases, and 4 bases had no gene match. Germline V lookup: CDR1 DFQATT, CDR2 SNEGSKA (reference sequence). CDR3 length: 13 residues. For the CDR3, the DNA is TGCAGTGCGGCAACTAGCGGGAAAGAGACCCAGTACTTC. Amino acids: CSAATSGKETQYF.

There are a few counts of this clonotype. V and J are TRBV28 and TRBJ1-2, with D perhaps matching TRBD1 (6 bases). The ends were cut back, 6 bases at V and 6 bases at J, with 11 bases in the middle. This CDR3 has 12 residues. Germline assignment: CDR1 MDHEN and CDR2 SYDVKM. DNA for the CDR3: TGTGCCAGCAGGCAACAGGGACATGGCTACACCTTC. It specifies CASRQQGHGYTF.

This clonotype was counted a few times. The chain couples TRBV2 to TRBJ2-4, with 8 positions matching TRBD2. Per germline, CDR1 SNHLY and CDR2 FYNNEI. Trimming at V came to 4 bases and at J to 7 bases, leaving 0 bases not matched to a gene. The CDR3 contains 12 residues. DNA for the CDR3: TGTGCCAGCAGTGGACTAGCGAACATTCAGTACTTC. Encoded protein: CASSGLANIQYF.

This clonotype was counted between two and nine times. CDR3: CASKLTGYRNEQFF. CDR3 sequence (DNA): TGTGCCAGCAAGCTCACCGGGTATCGCAATGAGCAGTTCTTC. The gene calls are TRBV6-2 or TRBV6-3 and TRBJ2-1; D is uncertain. Germline CDR1 is MNHEY and CDR2 is SVGEGT. The CDR3 contains 14 residues. The ends were cut back, 7 bases at V and 6 bases at J, with 16 bases in the middle.

This clonotype was seen ten or more times. This rearrangement joins TRBV5-6 to TRBJ2-7; D unresolved. V was shortened by 1 base and J by 3 bases, with 5 bases between the two germline ends. CDR3 length: 12 amino acids. Germline CDR1 reads SGHDT; CDR2 reads YYEEEE. This CDR3 reads CASSLSNYEQYF. CDR3 nucleotide sequence: TGTGCCAGCAGCTTGAGCAACTACGAGCAGTACTTC.

There are many counts of this clonotype. The V gene is TRBV4-1, the J gene TRBJ1-2, with D unclear. Germline lookup yields CDR1 MGHRA and CDR2 YSYEKL. This CDR3 comprises 14 residues. Trimming shortened V by 1 base and J by 4 bases, and 10 bases separated the two germline ends. The DNA of the CDR3 is TGCGCCAGCAGCCAAGTATTTAGCTTCTATGGCTACACCTTC. This codes for CASSQVFSFYGYTF.

This chain connects TRBV6-5 to TRBJ2-5; no clear D. V was pared by 8 bases and J by 5 bases, with 12 bases between. From germline, CDR1 is MNHEY and CDR2 SVGAGI. The CDR3 length is 12 residues. For the CDR3, the DNA is TGTGCCAGCGGTCGAGCAACGGAGACCCAGTACTTC. Translation: CASGRATETQYF.

The CDR3 DNA is TGTGCCAGCAGCGTACGACTCCCAGCGGGAAACAATGAGCAGTTCTTC. It translates to CASSVRLPAGNNEQFF. The chain carries TRBV7-9 and TRBJ2-1; the match to TRBD2 covers 7 bases. The CDR3 runs 16 residues. V trimming: 5 bases; J trimming: 5 bases; junction bases outside the gene matches: 12. In germline, CDR1 is SEHNR, CDR2 FQNEAQ (reference sequence).

This clonotype was found a few times. The chain joins TRBV20-1 to TRBJ2-7; 8 nucleotides match TRBD1. The CDR3 runs to 14 residues. The germline CDR1 and CDR2 sequences are DFQATT and SNEGSKA (reference sequence). DNA for the CDR3: TGCAGCGTCAATCAGGGGGCCGTCTCCTACGAGCAGTACTTC. It is translated as CSVNQGAVSYEQYF.

This chain uses TRBV20-1 with TRBJ1-5; D is uncertain. From germline, CDR1 is DFQATT and CDR2 SNEGSKA (reference sequence). Trimming left V 3 bases short and J 6 bases short, with 6 bases between. This CDR3 has 11 amino acids. The CDR3 region has the DNA TGCAGTGCTAGTATGGCTCAGCCCCAGCATTTT. Its protein is CSASMAQPQHF.

The genes are TRBV6-1 and TRBJ2-6; D possibly corresponds to TRBD1 (5 bases). CDR1 and CDR2 from the germline V gene are MNHNS and SASEGT. This CDR3 has 16 residues. Trimming removed 6 bases at V and 2 bases at J, with 14 bases between. CDR3 coding DNA: TGTGCCAGCAGCCAATTTGGGGCGGCTGGGGCCAACGTCCTGACTTTC. It specifies CASSQFGAAGANVLTF.

This clonotype was found many times. The CDR3 sequence: CASSQDSGGREQYF. CDR3 sequence (DNA): TGCGCCAGCAGCCAAGATTCGGGGGGTCGGGAGCAGTACTTC. The rearrangement links TRBV4-3 to TRBJ2-7; 7 bases fit TRBD2. Per the germline V gene, CDR1 is LGHNA and CDR2 is YSLEER. The V and J ends lost 0 bases and 7 bases, in that order; junction bases with no gene match: 6. CDR3 length: 14 residues.

In this sample, this clonotype turned up a few times. V usage is TRBV5-1 and J usage is TRBJ1-2; D not certain. V was pared by 4 bases and J by 8 bases, with 12 bases between. This CDR3 spans 12 amino acids. The V gene's germline CDR1 is SGHRS and CDR2 YFSETQ. CDR3 region: CASSPRGGGYTF. The CDR3 DNA is TGCGCCAGCAGCCCCCGCGGTGGAGGCTACACCTTC.

The chain combines TRBV20-1 with TRBJ1-6; D not resolved. With 1 base removed from V and 8 bases from J, the gap between germline ends came to 9 bases. CDR1 DFQATT and CDR2 SNEGSKA come from the germline V gene (reference sequence). The CDR3 covers 13 residues. The CDR3 loop is CSARGSGDSPLHF. Here the CDR3 DNA reads TGCAGTGCTAGAGGATCGGGAGATTCACCCCTCCACTTT.

This clonotype was counted between two and nine times. This chain joins TRBV7-2 and TRBJ2-1; D is perhaps TRBD1 or TRBD2 (6 bases each). V lost 5 bases, J lost 6 bases, and 17 bases lay in between. The CDR3 consists of 15 residues. CDR1 and CDR2 (germline): SGHTA, FQGNSA. The CDR3: CASSRVRGRGNEQFF. Here the CDR3 DNA reads TGTGCCAGCAGCCGGGTACGGGGGCGAGGCAATGAGCAGTTCTTC.

V usage is TRBV5-4 and J usage is TRBJ2-1; 11 bases fit TRBD2. After removal of 3 bases from V and 14 bases from J, the junction contained 7 bases not matched to a gene. The length of the CDR3 is 13 residues. Germline V gene lookup returns CDR1 SGHNT and CDR2 YYREEE (reference sequence). The CDR3 DNA is TGTGCCAGCAGCTCCGGACTAGCGGGTAAAGAGTTCTTC. It specifies CASSSGLAGKEFF. Drawing the rest from reference TRBV5-4 and TRBJ2-1, the complete variable domain is ETGVTQSPTHLIKTRGQQVTLRCSSQSGHNTVSWYQQALGQGPQFIFQYYREEENGRGNFPPRFSGLQFPNYSSELNVNALELDDSALYLCASSSGLAGKEFFGPGTRLTVL.

This clonotype was counted between two and nine times. One end of the junction is discordant with germline, which a read error may explain. The CDR3 spells CATSRDRAGNTLYF. DNA of the CDR3: TGTGCCACCAGCAGAGATAGGGCGGGAAACACCTTATATTTT. The gene calls are TRBV15 and TRBJ1-3; no reliable D call. CDR1 and CDR2 (germline): LNHNV, YYDKDF (reference sequence). The CDR3 loop spans 14 amino acids.

The chain combines TRBV29-1 with TRBJ2-3; D possibly corresponds to TRBD2 (5 bases). Per germline, CDR1 SQVTM and CDR2 ANQGSEA. This CDR3 has 14 residues. The ends were cut back, 6 bases at V and 2 bases at J, with 15 bases in the middle. The CDR3 region is CSVRSGLTTDTQYF. The CDR3 nucleotides read TGCAGCGTGAGAAGCGGCCTCACCACAGATACGCAGTATTTT.

In this sample, this clonotype turned up many times. The chain employs TRBV11-2 and TRBJ2-1; 7 bases fit TRBD1. The V segment lost 4 bases and the J segment 4 bases; nucleotides outside the gene matches: 7. Germline CDR1 SGHAT, CDR2 FQNNGV. The CDR3 runs to 15 residues. CDR3 sequence reads: CASSYRGYLYNEQFF. The CDR3 DNA sequence: TGTGCCAGCAGCTACAGGGGATACCTATACAATGAGCAGTTCTTC.

V and J are TRBV6-2 or TRBV6-3 and TRBJ2-7; 7 nucleotides agree with TRBD1. The CDR3 has 15 residues. Trimming removed 7 bases from V and 0 bases from J; junction bases left unmatched: 9. The germline V gene encodes CDR1 MNHEY and CDR2 SVGEGT. The CDR3 here is CASKGDRVGSYEQYF. The DNA of the CDR3 is TGTGCCAGCAAGGGGGACAGAGTCGGCTCCTACGAGCAGTACTTC.